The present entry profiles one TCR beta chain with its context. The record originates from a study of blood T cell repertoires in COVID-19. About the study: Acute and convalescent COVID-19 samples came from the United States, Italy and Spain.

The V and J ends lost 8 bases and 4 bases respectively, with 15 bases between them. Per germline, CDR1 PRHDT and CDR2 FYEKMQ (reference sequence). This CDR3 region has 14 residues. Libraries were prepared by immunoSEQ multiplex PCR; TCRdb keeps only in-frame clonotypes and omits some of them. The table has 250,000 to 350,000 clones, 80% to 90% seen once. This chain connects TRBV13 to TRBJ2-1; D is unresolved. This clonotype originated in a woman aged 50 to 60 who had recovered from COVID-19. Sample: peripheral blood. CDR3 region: CASVRREQYNEQFF. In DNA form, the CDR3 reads TGTGCCAGCGTCCGGAGAGAACAATACAATGAGCAGTTCTTC. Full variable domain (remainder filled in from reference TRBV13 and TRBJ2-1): AAGVIQSPRHLIKEKRETATLKCYPIPRHDTVYWYQQGPGQDPQFLISFYEKMQSDKGSIPDRFSAQQFSDYHSELNMSSLELGDSALYFCASVRREQYNEQFFGPGTRLTVL.